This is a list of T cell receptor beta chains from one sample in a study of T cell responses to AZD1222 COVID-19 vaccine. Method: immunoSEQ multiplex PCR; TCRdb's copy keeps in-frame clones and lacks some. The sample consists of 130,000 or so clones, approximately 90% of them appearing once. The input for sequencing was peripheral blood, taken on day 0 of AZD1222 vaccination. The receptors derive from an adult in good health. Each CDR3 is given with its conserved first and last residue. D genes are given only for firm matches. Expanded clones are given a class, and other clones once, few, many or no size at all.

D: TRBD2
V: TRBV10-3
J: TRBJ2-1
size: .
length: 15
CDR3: CAISDQPAGGNEQFF
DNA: TGTGCCATCAGTGATCAGCCAGCGGGAGGCAATGAGCAGTTCTTC

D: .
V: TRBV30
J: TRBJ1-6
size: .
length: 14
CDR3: CAWTLIGGDSPLHF
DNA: TGTGCCTGGACCCTTATTGGGGGGGATTCACCCCTCCACTTT

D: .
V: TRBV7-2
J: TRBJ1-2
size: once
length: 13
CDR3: CASSFAGNYGYTF
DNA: TGTGCCAGCAGCTTCGCAGGGAACTATGGCTACACCTTC

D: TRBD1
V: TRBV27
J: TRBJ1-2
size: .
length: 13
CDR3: CASSSRQGASYTF
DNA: TGTGCCAGCAGTAGTAGACAGGGGGCGAGCTACACCTTC

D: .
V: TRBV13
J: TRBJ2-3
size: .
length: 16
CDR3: CASSLRGAGKTDTQYF
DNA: TGTGCCAGCAGCTTACGGGGTGCGGGAAAAACAGATACGCAGTATTTT

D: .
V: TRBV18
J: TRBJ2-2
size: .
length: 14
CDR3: CASRKGRNTGELFF
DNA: TGTGCCAGCCGGAAGGGGAGAAACACCGGGGAGCTGTTTTTT

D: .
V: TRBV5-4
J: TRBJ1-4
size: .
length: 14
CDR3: CASRQGGSNEKLFF
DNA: TGTGCCAGCAGACAGGGTGGGTCTAATGAAAAACTGTTTTTT

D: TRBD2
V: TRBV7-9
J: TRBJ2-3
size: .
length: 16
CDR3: CASNLPSGAGTDTQYF
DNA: TGTGCCAGCAACCTCCCTAGCGGGGCGGGCACAGATACGCAGTATTTT

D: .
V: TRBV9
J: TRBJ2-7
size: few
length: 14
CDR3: CASSVAPGDYEQYF
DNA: TGTGCCAGCAGCGTAGCGCCAGGAGACTACGAGCAGTACTTC

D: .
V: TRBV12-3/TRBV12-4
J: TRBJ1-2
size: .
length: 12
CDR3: CASSLGLGGYTF
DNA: TGTGCCAGCAGTTTGGGCCTGGGTGGCTACACCTTC

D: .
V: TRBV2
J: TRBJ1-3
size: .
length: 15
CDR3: CASSEAGGTGNTIYF
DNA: TGTGCCAGCAGTGAAGCGGGAGGTACTGGAAACACCATATATTTT

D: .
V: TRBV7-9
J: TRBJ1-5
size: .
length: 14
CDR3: CASSFWKASQPQHF
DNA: TGTGCCAGCAGCTTTTGGAAGGCCTCCCAGCCCCAGCATTTT

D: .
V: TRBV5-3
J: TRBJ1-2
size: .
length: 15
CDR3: CARRQQGRTIYGYTF
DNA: TGTGCCAGAAGACAACAGGGACGGACGATCTATGGCTACACCTTC

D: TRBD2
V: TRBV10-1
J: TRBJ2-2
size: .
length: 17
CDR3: CASSVGRSGRCTGELFF
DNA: TGCGCCAGCAGTGTGGGGAGAAGCGGGAGGTGCACCGGGGAGCTGTTTTTT

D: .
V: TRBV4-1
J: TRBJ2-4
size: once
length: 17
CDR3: CASSQDSPPGSKNIQYF
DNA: TGCGCCAGCAGCCAAGATTCCCCCCCAGGCAGCAAAAACATTCAGTACTTC

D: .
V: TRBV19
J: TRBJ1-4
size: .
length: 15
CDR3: CASSIQIATNEKLFF
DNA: TGTGCCAGTAGTATACAAATTGCAACTAATGAAAAACTGTTTTTT

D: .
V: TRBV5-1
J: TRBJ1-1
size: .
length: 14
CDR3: CASSLGPGGAEAFF
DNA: TGCGCCAGCAGCTTGGGCCCGGGAGGGGCTGAAGCTTTCTTT

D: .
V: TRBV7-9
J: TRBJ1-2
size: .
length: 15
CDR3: CASSLGIVEIYGYTF
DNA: TGTGCCAGCAGCTTAGGTATCGTCGAGATATATGGCTACACCTTC

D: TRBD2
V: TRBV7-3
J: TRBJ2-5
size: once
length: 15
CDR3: CASSAGTTTQETQYF
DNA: TGTGCCAGCAGCGCCGGGACTACTACACAAGAGACCCAGTACTTC

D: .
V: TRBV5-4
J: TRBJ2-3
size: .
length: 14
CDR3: CASSPTQRTDTQYF
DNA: TGTGCCAGCAGCCCAACTCAGAGGACAGATACGCAGTATTTT

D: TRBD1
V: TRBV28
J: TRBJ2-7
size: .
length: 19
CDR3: CASSLPPGQPLVSSYEQYF
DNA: TGTGCCAGCAGTCTACCCCCGGGACAGCCTTTAGTAAGCTCCTACGAGCAGTACTTC

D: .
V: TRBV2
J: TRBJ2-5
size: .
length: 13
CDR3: CASRDPGRGTQYF
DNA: TGTGCCAGCAGGGACCCCGGGAGAGGGACCCAGTACTTC

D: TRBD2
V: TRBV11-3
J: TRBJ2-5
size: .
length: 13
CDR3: CASSFSGSQTQYF
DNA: TGTGCCAGCAGCTTCAGCGGGAGTCAGACCCAGTACTTC

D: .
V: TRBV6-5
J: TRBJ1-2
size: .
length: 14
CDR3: CASSRGREGYGYTF
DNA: TGTGCCAGCAGCCGCGGGCGAGAAGGCTATGGCTACACCTTC

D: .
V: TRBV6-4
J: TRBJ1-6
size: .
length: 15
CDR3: CASSDGGGPKSPLHF
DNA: TGTGCCAGCAGTGACGGCGGGGGCCCTAAATCACCCCTCCACTTT

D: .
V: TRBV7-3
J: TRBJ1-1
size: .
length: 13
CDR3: CASSDTPNQGAFF
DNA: TGTGCCAGCAGCGATACGCCCAATCAGGGGGCTTTCTTT

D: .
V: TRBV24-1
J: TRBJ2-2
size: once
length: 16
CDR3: CATSPQWLTNTGELFF
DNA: TGTGCCACCAGCCCTCAGTGGCTGACGAACACCGGGGAGCTGTTTTTT

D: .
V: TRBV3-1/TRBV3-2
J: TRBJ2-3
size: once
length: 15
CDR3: CASSKTGGSTDAQYF
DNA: TGTGCCAGCAGCAAGACAGGAGGAAGCACAGATGCGCAGTATTTT

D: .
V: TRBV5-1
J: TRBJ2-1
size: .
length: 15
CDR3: CASSLDGGNVPEQFF
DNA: TGCGCCAGCAGCTTGGATGGGGGTAACGTTCCTGAGCAGTTCTTC

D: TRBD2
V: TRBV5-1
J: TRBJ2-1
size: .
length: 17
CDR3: CASSLQGLAGGTNEQFF
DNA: TGCGCCAGCAGCTTACAGGGACTAGCGGGAGGGACCAATGAGCAGTTCTTC

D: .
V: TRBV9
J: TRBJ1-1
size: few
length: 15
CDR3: CASSVESTGRGEAFF
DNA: TGTGCCAGCAGCGTAGAGAGTACAGGGAGAGGTGAAGCTTTCTTT

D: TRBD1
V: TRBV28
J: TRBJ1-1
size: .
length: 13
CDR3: CASSLTGSTEAFF
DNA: TGTGCCAGCAGTTTGACAGGGAGCACTGAAGCTTTCTTT

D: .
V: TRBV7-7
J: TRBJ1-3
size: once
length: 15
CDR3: CASSPMGGAGNTIYF
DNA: TGTGCCAGCAGCCCGATGGGGGGGGCTGGAAACACCATATATTTT

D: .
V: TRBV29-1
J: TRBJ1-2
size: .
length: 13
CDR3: CSVEYGKGYGYTF
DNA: TGCAGCGTTGAATATGGAAAGGGCTATGGCTACACCTTC

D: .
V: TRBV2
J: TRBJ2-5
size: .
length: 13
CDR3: CASSRRLLETQYF
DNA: TGTGCCAGCAGTCGTCGGCTTTTGGAGACCCAGTACTTC

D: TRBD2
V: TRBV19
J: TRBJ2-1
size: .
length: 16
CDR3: CASSIQPSGSYNEQFF
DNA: TGTGCCAGTAGTATACAACCTAGCGGCTCCTACAATGAGCAGTTCTTC

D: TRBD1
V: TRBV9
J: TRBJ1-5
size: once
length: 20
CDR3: CASRADRGQPVMNSNQPQHF
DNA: TGTGCCAGCAGGGCCGACAGGGGACAACCCGTAATGAATAGCAATCAGCCCCAGCATTTT

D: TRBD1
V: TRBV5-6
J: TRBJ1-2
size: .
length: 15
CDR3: CASTGLDRVSYGYTF
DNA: TGTGCCAGCACCGGGTTGGACAGGGTGAGCTATGGCTACACCTTC

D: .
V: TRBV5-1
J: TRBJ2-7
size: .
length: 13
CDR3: CASSSGQSYEQYF
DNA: TGCGCCAGCAGCTCCGGACAGTCCTACGAGCAGTACTTC

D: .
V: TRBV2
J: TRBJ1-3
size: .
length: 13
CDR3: CASRGGGGNTIYF
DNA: TGTGCCAGTCGTGGGGGAGGCGGGAACACCATATATTTT

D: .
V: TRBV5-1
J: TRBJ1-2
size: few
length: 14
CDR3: CASSLSTSNYGYTF
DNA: TGCGCCAGCAGCTTGAGCACCTCTAACTATGGCTACACCTTC

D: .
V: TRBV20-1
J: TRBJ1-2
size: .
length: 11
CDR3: CKGRHNYGYTF
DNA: TGCAAAGGACGGCATAACTATGGCTACACCTTC

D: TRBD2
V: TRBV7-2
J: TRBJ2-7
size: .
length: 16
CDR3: CASSSPRSGSSYEQYF
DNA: TGTGCCAGCAGCTCCCCTCGTAGCGGGAGCTCCTACGAGCAGTACTTC

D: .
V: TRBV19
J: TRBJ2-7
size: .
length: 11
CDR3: CASKFGLEQYF
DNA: TGTGCCTCAAAATTCGGGCTCGAGCAGTACTTC

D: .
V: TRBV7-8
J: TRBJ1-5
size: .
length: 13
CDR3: CASSRDSNQPQHF
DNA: TGTGCCAGCAGCCGGGACAGCAATCAGCCCCAGCATTTT

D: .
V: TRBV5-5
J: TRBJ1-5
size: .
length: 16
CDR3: CASSRIQTVSNQPQHF
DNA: TGTGCCAGCAGCCGTATACAAACAGTCAGCAATCAGCCCCAGCATTTT

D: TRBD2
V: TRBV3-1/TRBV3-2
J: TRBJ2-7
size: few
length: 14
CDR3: CASSQVVSAGEQYF
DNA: TGTGCCAGCAGCCAAGTCGTATCAGCGGGAGAGCAGTACTTC

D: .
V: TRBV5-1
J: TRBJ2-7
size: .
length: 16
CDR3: CASSPQGGVSSYEQYF
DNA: TGCGCCAGCAGCCCCCAGGGGGGGGTTAGCTCCTACGAGCAGTACTTC